This is a list of T cell receptor beta chains from one sample in a study of blood T cells in healthy people across ages. TCRdb reanalysed the 5' RACE reads using MiXCR and keeps one entry per CDR3 protein. The table records approximately 780,000 distinct CDR3 sequences, roughly 25% of them present only once. The sample also formed part of further work on T cells of mothers and their children.

The specimen was blood. These receptors were obtained from a boy younger than 18 in good health. The CDR3 runs from the conserved cysteine through the conserved F or W. Each record gives: clone size, J gene, V gene, D gene, CDR3 DNA, CDR3 protein. A D gene is named only where the DNA matches it firmly. Some rows mark clone size as missing; the rest say once, few, many or name a class of expanded clone.

size: few
J: TRBJ1-2
V: TRBV9
D: .
DNA: TGTGCCAGCAGGGGCGGACAGAACTATGGCTACACCTTC
CDR3: CASRGGQNYGYTF

size: few
J: TRBJ1-1
V: TRBV10-3
D: .
DNA: TGTGCCATCAGGAGCACTACAGGGAACACTGAAGCTTTCTTT
CDR3: CAIRSTTGNTEAFF

size: .
J: TRBJ2-5
V: TRBV12-3/TRBV12-4
D: .
DNA: TGTGCCAGCAGTTTCGGCTTCCAAGAGACCCAGTACTTC
CDR3: CASSFGFQETQYF

size: .
J: TRBJ2-1
V: TRBV6-5
D: TRBD1
DNA: TGTGCCAGCAGTTACCCCCCGGGACAGGGGGCGTGGGAGCAGTTCTTC
CDR3: CASSYPPGQGAWEQFF

size: few
J: TRBJ1-2
V: TRBV4-1
D: .
DNA: TGCGCCAGCAGCCCTTTGGGAGCGTCCGGCTACACCTTC
CDR3: CASSPLGASGYTF

size: few
J: TRBJ1-4
V: TRBV7-3
D: .
DNA: TGTGCCAGCAGCTCCCCAGAGGCAACTAATGAAAAACTGTTTTTT
CDR3: CASSSPEATNEKLFF

size: .
J: TRBJ2-3
V: TRBV7-2
D: .
DNA: TGTGCCAGCAGCTCTAGACTAGTTCGGCATACGCAGTATTTT
CDR3: CASSSRLVRHTQYF

size: .
J: TRBJ2-7
V: TRBV28
D: .
DNA: TGTGCCAGCAGTTTAGTCGCAGGGGACCCATCCTACGAGCAGTACTTC
CDR3: CASSLVAGDPSYEQYF

size: .
J: TRBJ2-3
V: TRBV6-5
D: .
DNA: TGTGCCACCCCCGACCGGAGGGATACGCAGTATTTT
CDR3: CATPDRRDTQYF

size: many
J: TRBJ2-3
V: TRBV6-5
D: TRBD2
DNA: TGTGCCAGCAGGCCGGGGGGACTAAGCACAGATACGCAGTATTTT
CDR3: CASRPGGLSTDTQYF

size: few
J: TRBJ2-1
V: TRBV4-1
D: TRBD2
DNA: TGCGCCAGCCAGCGGGAGCCGCTTAGCAATGAGCAGTTCTTC
CDR3: CASQREPLSNEQFF

size: .
J: TRBJ2-6
V: TRBV20-1
D: TRBD2
DNA: TGCAGTGCAGCTACCGGGACTAGCGGCATCGGGGGGGCCAACGTCCTGACTTTC
CDR3: CSAATGTSGIGGANVLTF

size: few
J: TRBJ1-5
V: TRBV5-1
D: TRBD1
DNA: TGCGCCAGCAGCCCAGGGGGCCTCAATCAGCCCCAGCATTTT
CDR3: CASSPGGLNQPQHF

size: .
J: TRBJ1-2
V: TRBV20-1
D: .
DNA: TGCAGTGCTAGTCGAGCAGGGCGAAACTATGGCTACACCTTC
CDR3: CSASRAGRNYGYTF

size: .
J: TRBJ2-1
V: TRBV20-1
D: TRBD1
DNA: TGCAGTGTTGGACGCGGACAGGACTACAATGAGCAGTTCTTC
CDR3: CSVGRGQDYNEQFF

size: many
J: TRBJ1-1
V: TRBV20-1
D: .
DNA: TGCAGTGCTACAGAGAACACTGAAGCTTTCTTT
CDR3: CSATENTEAFF

size: .
J: TRBJ1-2
V: TRBV29-1
D: .
DNA: TGCAGCGTTGCCCAGTTTAACTATGGCTACACCTTC
CDR3: CSVAQFNYGYTF

size: few
J: TRBJ2-1
V: TRBV28
D: .
DNA: TGTGCCAGCAAATTGAACCGTGAGCAGTTCTTC
CDR3: CASKLNREQFF

size: .
J: TRBJ2-2
V: TRBV29-1
D: .
DNA: TGCAGCGTAGACATAGGGAACACCGGGGAGCTGTTTTTT
CDR3: CSVDIGNTGELFF

size: few
J: TRBJ2-7
V: TRBV12-3/TRBV12-4
D: .
DNA: TGTGCCAGCAGTTCCCTTCCATCCGAGCAGTACTTC
CDR3: CASSSLPSEQYF

size: few
J: TRBJ2-4
V: TRBV20-1
D: .
DNA: TGCAGTGCTGCTCCGGGCCACAAAAACATTCAGTACTTC
CDR3: CSAAPGHKNIQYF

size: .
J: TRBJ1-4
V: TRBV6-1
D: .
DNA: TGTGCCAGCAGGACCCCATCCAGGGGCCCGACTAATGAAAAACTGTTTTTT
CDR3: CASRTPSRGPTNEKLFF

size: many
J: TRBJ2-5
V: TRBV3-1
D: .
DNA: TGTGCCAGCAGCCCGAACACCCTCCAAGAGACCCAGTACTTC
CDR3: CASSPNTLQETQYF

size: .
J: TRBJ2-5
V: TRBV5-1
D: TRBD2
DNA: TGCGCCAGCAGCTTGTGGCCGAGACTAGCGCCCCGAGAGACCCAGTACTTC
CDR3: CASSLWPRLAPRETQYF

size: once
J: TRBJ1-4
V: TRBV5-1
D: TRBD1
DNA: TGCGCCAGCAGCAATGACAGGGGTAGTGAAAAACTGTTTTTT
CDR3: CASSNDRGSEKLFF

size: .
J: TRBJ1-4
V: TRBV18
D: TRBD1
DNA: TGTGCCAGCTCACCACGACAGGGTATGGCAACAACTAATGAAAAACTGTTTTTT
CDR3: CASSPRQGMATTNEKLFF

size: .
J: TRBJ2-1
V: TRBV12-3/TRBV12-4
D: .
DNA: TGTGCCAGCAGTCCGACCTTCCCCCATGAGCAGTTCTTC
CDR3: CASSPTFPHEQFF

size: few
J: TRBJ1-2
V: TRBV29-1
D: TRBD1
DNA: TGCAGCGTTGCGCCGGGACAGTTTCATGGCTACACCTTC
CDR3: CSVAPGQFHGYTF

size: .
J: TRBJ2-1
V: TRBV6-1
D: .
DNA: TGTGCCAGCATTGAAAAGTACAATGAGCAGTTCTTC
CDR3: CASIEKYNEQFF

size: .
J: TRBJ2-1
V: TRBV10-3
D: TRBD2
DNA: TGTACCATCAGGGCTAGACTAGCGGGACCGCAATCCTACAATGAGCAGTTCTTC
CDR3: CTIRARLAGPQSYNEQFF

size: few
J: TRBJ2-2
V: TRBV5-1
D: .
DNA: TGCGCCAGCAGCTTGGGCTTGAGGAATACCGGGGAGCTGTTTTTT
CDR3: CASSLGLRNTGELFF

size: .
J: TRBJ1-1
V: TRBV6-6
D: .
DNA: TGTGCCAGCAGTTACATCGGGCAGAACACTGAAGCTTTCTTT
CDR3: CASSYIGQNTEAFF

size: few
J: TRBJ1-5
V: TRBV19
D: .
DNA: TGTGCCAGTACCGAGGGGTCGGAGGCACAGCATTTT
CDR3: CASTEGSEAQHF

size: many
J: TRBJ1-2
V: TRBV12-3/TRBV12-4
D: TRBD1
DNA: TGTGCCAGCAGCCTTACAGGGGACTATGGCTACACCTTC
CDR3: CASSLTGDYGYTF

size: .
J: TRBJ2-1
V: TRBV6-4
D: TRBD2
DNA: TGTGCCAGCAGAGGAGGGACTAGGGGGTCCGATGAGCAGTTCTTC
CDR3: CASRGGTRGSDEQFF

size: .
J: TRBJ2-3
V: TRBV28
D: .
DNA: TGTGCCAGCAGTTCCATGGAAAGGGGGGAGGATACGCAGTATTTT
CDR3: CASSSMERGEDTQYF

size: .
J: TRBJ1-2
V: TRBV6-5
D: TRBD1
DNA: TGTGCCAGCAGCAAGACAGGGCGCAACTATGGCTACACCTTC
CDR3: CASSKTGRNYGYTF

size: few
J: TRBJ2-1
V: TRBV28
D: .
DNA: TGTGCCAGCAGTTTAACGGTCGGGAGCTCCTACAATGAGCAGTTCTTC
CDR3: CASSLTVGSSYNEQFF

size: .
J: TRBJ2-5
V: TRBV10-3
D: .
DNA: TGTGCCATCAGTGAGTCTGCCCCGAGGGAGGAGACCCAGTACTTC
CDR3: CAISESAPREETQYF

size: many
J: TRBJ2-2
V: TRBV12-3/TRBV12-4
D: TRBD1
DNA: TGTGCCAGCAGCCGGGACAGGAACACCGGGGAGCTGTTTTTT
CDR3: CASSRDRNTGELFF

size: few
J: TRBJ2-5
V: TRBV5-1
D: .
DNA: TGCGCCAGCAGCTTCCTAGGTCTAATGGCCCAAGAGACCCAGTACTTC
CDR3: CASSFLGLMAQETQYF

size: .
J: TRBJ1-4
V: TRBV3-1
D: .
DNA: TGTGCCAGCAGCCACCGACAGACTGCGGAAAAACTGTTTTTT
CDR3: CASSHRQTAEKLFF

size: .
J: TRBJ2-5
V: TRBV7-2
D: .
DNA: TGTGCCAGCAGCTTAGTTGCGGACCCCTCCGGGACCCAGTACTTC
CDR3: CASSLVADPSGTQYF

size: few
J: TRBJ2-3
V: TRBV20-1
D: .
DNA: TGCAGTGCTAGTTTGGGGAAGGCTTCAGATACGCAGTATTTT
CDR3: CSASLGKASDTQYF

size: few
J: TRBJ2-1
V: TRBV6-5
D: TRBD2
DNA: TGTGCCAGCAGTTACGTCGGGCTAGCGGGGGGATTGACTATGGGTGAGCAGTTCTTC
CDR3: CASSYVGLAGGLTMGEQFF